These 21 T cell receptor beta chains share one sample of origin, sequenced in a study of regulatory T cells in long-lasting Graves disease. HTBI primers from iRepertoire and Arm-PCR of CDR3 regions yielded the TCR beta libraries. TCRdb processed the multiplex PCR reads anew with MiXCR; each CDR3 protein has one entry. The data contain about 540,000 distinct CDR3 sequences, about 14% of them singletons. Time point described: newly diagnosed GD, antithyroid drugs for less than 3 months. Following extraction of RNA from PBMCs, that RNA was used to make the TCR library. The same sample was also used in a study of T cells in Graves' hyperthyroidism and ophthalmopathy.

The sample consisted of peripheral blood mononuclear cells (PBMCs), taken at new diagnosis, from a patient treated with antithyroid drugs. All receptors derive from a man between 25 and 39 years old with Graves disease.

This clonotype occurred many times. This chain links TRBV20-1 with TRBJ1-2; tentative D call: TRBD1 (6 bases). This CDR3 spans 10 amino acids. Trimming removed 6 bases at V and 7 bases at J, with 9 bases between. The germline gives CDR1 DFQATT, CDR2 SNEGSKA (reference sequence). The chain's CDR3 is CSARGSGYTF. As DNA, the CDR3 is TGCAGTGCCAGGGGATCTGGCTACACCTTC.

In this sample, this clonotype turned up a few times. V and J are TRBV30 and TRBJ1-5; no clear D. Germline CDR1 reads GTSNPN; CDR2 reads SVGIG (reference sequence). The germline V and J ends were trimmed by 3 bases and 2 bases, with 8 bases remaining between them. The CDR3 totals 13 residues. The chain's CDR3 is CAWSSGGNQPQHF. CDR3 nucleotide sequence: TGTGCCTGGAGCTCTGGTGGCAATCAGCCCCAGCATTTT. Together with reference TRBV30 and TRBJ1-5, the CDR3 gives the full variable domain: SQTIHQWPATLVQPVGSPLSLECTVEGTSNPNLYWYRQAAGRGLQLLFYSVGIGQISSEVPQNLSASRPQDRQFILSSKKLLLSDSGFYLCAWSSGGNQPQHFGDGTRLSIL.

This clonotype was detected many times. CDR3 region: CASRNRDGAGELFF. CDR3 DNA: TGTGCCAGCAGAAACCGGGACGGAGCCGGGGAGCTGTTTTTT. The chain uses TRBV11-2 and TRBJ2-2; D tentatively fits TRBD1 or TRBD2 (5 bases each). Germline V lookup: CDR1 SGHAT, CDR2 FQNNGV. Trimming removed 6 bases from V and 6 bases from J, with 14 bases in between. There are 14 residues in the CDR3.

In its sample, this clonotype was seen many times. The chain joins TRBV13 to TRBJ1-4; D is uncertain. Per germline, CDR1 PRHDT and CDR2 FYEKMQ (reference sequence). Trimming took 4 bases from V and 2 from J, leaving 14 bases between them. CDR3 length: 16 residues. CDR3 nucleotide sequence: TGTGCCAGCAGCTCGGACCGCGCAGCGACTAATGAAAAACTGTTTTTT. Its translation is CASSSDRAATNEKLFF.

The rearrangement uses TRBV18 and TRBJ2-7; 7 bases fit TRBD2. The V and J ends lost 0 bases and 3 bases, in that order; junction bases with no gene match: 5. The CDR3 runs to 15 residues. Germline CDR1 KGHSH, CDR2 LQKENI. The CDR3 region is CASSPPGTTYYEQYF. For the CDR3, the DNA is TGTGCCAGCTCACCACCGGGGACTACCTACTACGAGCAGTACTTC.

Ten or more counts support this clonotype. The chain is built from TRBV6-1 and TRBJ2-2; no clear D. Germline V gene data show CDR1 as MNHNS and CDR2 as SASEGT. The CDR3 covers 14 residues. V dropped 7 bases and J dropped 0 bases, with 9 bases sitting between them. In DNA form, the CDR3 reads TGTGCCAGCATCACGGCACCGAACACCGGGGAGCTGTTTTTT. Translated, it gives CASITAPNTGELFF.

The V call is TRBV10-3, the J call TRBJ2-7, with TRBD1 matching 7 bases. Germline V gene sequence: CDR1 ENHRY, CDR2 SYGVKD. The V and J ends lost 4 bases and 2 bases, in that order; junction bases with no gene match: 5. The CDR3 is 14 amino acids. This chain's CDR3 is CAISAQGDAYEQYF. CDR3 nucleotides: TGTGCCATCAGTGCGCAGGGGGATGCCTACGAGCAGTACTTC.

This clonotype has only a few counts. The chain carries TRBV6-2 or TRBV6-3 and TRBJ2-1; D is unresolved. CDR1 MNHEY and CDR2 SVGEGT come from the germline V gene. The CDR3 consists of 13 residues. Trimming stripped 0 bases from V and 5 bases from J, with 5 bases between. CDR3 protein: CASSYSIDNEQFF. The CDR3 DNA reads TGTGCCAGCAGTTACTCGATCGACAATGAGCAGTTCTTC.

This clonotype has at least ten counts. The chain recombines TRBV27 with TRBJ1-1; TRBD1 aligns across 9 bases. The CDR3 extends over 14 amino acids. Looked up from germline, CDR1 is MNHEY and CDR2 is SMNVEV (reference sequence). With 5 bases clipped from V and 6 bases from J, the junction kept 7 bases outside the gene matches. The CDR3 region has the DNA TGTGCCAGCAGTAGCCGGGACAGGGTAGCTGAAGCTTTCTTT. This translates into CASSSRDRVAEAFF.

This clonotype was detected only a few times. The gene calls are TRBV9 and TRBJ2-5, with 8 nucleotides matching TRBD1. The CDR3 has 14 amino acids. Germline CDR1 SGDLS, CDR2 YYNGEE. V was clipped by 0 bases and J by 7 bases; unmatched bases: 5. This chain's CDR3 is CASSVVSQGATQYF. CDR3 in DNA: TGTGCCAGCAGCGTAGTTTCCCAGGGGGCGACCCAGTACTTC. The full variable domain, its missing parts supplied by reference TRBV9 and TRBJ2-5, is DSGVTQTPKHLITATGQRVTLRCSPRSGDLSVYWYQQSLDQGLQFLIQYYNGEERAKGNILERFSAQQFPDLHSELNLSSLELGDSALYFCASSVVSQGATQYFGPGTRLLVL.

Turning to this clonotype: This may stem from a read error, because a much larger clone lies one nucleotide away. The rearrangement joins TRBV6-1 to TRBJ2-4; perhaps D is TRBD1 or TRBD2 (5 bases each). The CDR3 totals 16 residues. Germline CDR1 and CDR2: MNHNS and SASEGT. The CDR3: CAGSDLTTGGKNIQYF. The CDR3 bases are TGTGCCGGCAGTGATTTAACAACAGGAGGCAAAAACATTCAGTACTTC.

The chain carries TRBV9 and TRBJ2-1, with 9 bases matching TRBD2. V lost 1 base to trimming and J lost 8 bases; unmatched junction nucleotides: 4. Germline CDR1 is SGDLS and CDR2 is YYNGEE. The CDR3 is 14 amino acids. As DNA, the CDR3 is TGTGCCAGCAGCGTACCGGGACTAGCCGATGAGCAGTTCTTC. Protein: CASSVPGLADEQFF.

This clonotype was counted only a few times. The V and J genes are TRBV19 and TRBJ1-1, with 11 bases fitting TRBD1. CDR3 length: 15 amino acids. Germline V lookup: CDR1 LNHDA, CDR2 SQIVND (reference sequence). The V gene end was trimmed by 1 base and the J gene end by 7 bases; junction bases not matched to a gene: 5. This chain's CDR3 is CASSIARGQGDEAFF. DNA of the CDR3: TGTGCCAGTAGTATAGCTCGGGGACAGGGGGATGAAGCTTTCTTT.

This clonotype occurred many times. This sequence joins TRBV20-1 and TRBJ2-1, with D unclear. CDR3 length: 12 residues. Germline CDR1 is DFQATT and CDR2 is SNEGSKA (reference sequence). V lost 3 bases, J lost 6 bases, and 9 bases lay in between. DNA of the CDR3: TGCAGTGCTAGGTCGGGTCGCAATGAGCAGTTCTTC. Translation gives CSARSGRNEQFF.

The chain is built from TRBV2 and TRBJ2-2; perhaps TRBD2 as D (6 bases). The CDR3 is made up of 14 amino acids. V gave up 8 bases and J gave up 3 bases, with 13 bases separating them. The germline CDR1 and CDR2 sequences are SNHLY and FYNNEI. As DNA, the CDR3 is TGTGCCAGCGGCGGGGACGAGCACACCGGGGAGCTGTTTTTT. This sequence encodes CASGGDEHTGELFF.

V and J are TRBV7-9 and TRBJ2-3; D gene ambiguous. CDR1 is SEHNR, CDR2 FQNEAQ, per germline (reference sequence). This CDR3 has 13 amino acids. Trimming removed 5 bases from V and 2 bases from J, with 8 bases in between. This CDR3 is CASSPVDTDTQYF. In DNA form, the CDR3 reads TGTGCCAGCAGCCCCGTTGACACAGATACGCAGTATTTT.

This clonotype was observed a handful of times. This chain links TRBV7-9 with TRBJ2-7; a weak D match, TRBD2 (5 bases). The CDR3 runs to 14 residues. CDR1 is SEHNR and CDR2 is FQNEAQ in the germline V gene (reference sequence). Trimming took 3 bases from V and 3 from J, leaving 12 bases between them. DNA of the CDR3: TGTGCCAGCAGCTTTGGTGGGAGTGGCTACGAGCAGTACTTC. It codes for CASSFGGSGYEQYF.

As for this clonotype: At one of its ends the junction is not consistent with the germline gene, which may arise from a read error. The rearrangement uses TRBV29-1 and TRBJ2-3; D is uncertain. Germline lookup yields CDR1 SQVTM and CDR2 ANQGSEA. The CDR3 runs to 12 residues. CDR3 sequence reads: CRVETDTDTQYF. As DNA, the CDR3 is TGCAGAGTTGAAACGGACACAGATACGCAGTATTTT.

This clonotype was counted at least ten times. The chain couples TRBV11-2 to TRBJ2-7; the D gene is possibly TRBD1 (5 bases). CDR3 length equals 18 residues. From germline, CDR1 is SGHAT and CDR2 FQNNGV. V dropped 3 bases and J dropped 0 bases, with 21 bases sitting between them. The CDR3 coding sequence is TGTGCCAGCAGCTTCCGTAATCTGTGGACATCCAGCTCCTACGAGCAGTACTTC. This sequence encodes CASSFRNLWTSSSYEQYF.

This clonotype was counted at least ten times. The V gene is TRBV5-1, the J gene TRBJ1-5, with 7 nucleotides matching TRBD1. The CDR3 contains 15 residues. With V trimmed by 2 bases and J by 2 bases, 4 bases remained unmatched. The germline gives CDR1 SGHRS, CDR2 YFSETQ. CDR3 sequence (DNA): TGCGCCAGCAGCTTCACGACAGGGCGCAATCAGCCCCAGCATTTT. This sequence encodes CASSFTTGRNQPQHF.

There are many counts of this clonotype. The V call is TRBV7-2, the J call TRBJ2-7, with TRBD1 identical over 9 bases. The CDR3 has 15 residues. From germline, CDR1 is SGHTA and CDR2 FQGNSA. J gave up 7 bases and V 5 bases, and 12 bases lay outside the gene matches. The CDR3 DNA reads TGTGCCAGCAGCCCCCCCGGGACAGGGAGGGGGGAGCAGTACTTC. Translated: CASSPPGTGRGEQYF.